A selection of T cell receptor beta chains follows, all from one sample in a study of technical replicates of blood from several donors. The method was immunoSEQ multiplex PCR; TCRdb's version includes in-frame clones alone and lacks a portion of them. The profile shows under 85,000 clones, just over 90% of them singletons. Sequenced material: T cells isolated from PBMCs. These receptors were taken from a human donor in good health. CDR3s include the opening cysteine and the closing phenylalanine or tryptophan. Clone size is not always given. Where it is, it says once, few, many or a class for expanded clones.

cdr3_aa: CASSLTSDRVTGELFF
clone_size: .
v_call: TRBV7-8

cdr3_aa: CASSRPIPGPGTSGRPYEQYF
clone_size: few
v_call: TRBV2

cdr3_aa: CASSQTDSGANVLTF
clone_size: once
v_call: TRBV5-4

cdr3_aa: CATTTGSHQPQHF
clone_size: .
v_call: TRBV10-3

cdr3_aa: CASSPPMNTEAFF
clone_size: .
v_call: TRBV9

cdr3_aa: CASSLDKRGQAREQYF
clone_size: .
v_call: TRBV5-8

cdr3_aa: CASSYSPSGSEKLFF
clone_size: .
v_call: TRBV6-5

cdr3_aa: CASSRGLVNLLAFF
clone_size: .
v_call: TRBV10-2

cdr3_aa: CASSQDTLGNTEAFF
clone_size: .
v_call: TRBV4-2

cdr3_aa: CASSRDRDTGELFF
clone_size: .
v_call: TRBV7-3

cdr3_aa: CASSEFLSKGQGNGYTF
clone_size: .
v_call: TRBV2

cdr3_aa: CASSSGQVNYEQYF
clone_size: once
v_call: TRBV7-9

cdr3_aa: CSGGTAFYEQYF
clone_size: .
v_call: TRBV29-1

cdr3_aa: CASSLAGYWETQYF
clone_size: .
v_call: TRBV11-2

cdr3_aa: CASSEPGQIYNEQFF
clone_size: .
v_call: TRBV6-1

cdr3_aa: CASSLWGAGELFF
clone_size: .
v_call: TRBV28

cdr3_aa: CSVEDLSYEQYF
clone_size: .
v_call: TRBV29-1

cdr3_aa: CASSQEGVQETQYF
clone_size: .
v_call: TRBV4-1

cdr3_aa: CASSLASVDYGYTF
clone_size: .
v_call: TRBV5-1

cdr3_aa: CASSLFSSYEQYF
clone_size: .
v_call: TRBV13

cdr3_aa: CASSILWTGNQPQHF
clone_size: .
v_call: TRBV7-8

cdr3_aa: CASSQPESGGYNEQFF
clone_size: .
v_call: TRBV4-2

cdr3_aa: CASSLEPAGLPGTQYF
clone_size: .
v_call: TRBV5-1

cdr3_aa: CAWSGAGAESYEQYF
clone_size: .
v_call: TRBV30

cdr3_aa: CASSRGGIGENTEAFF
clone_size: .
v_call: TRBV18

cdr3_aa: CASSPLQEAHGYTF
clone_size: .
v_call: TRBV18

cdr3_aa: CASSPQGYEQYF
clone_size: .
v_call: TRBV19

cdr3_aa: CASSSAWEYQETQYF
clone_size: .
v_call: TRBV11-2

cdr3_aa: CASSLRTVTDTQYF
clone_size: .
v_call: TRBV5-4

cdr3_aa: CASRTSEAPANTGELFF
clone_size: .
v_call: TRBV13

cdr3_aa: CAWTGTVQSGYEQYF
clone_size: .
v_call: TRBV30

cdr3_aa: CASSPERLAIRYEQYF
clone_size: .
v_call: TRBV18

cdr3_aa: CASSGPRQGPGEQFF
clone_size: .
v_call: TRBV6-1

cdr3_aa: CATTAFTGGSQPQHF
clone_size: .
v_call: TRBV15

cdr3_aa: CASSLYPTNGNEKLFF
clone_size: .
v_call: TRBV7-8

cdr3_aa: CASSSTTGGRQETQYF
clone_size: .
v_call: TRBV7-9

cdr3_aa: CASSITTSGGHEQFF
clone_size: .
v_call: TRBV27

cdr3_aa: CASSPPGGKHEKLFF
clone_size: .
v_call: TRBV18